The next 20 T cell receptor beta chains were all read from a single sample in a study of T cells in Graves' hyperthyroidism and ophthalmopathy (dated by TCRdb to 2018 to 2020). The library relied on multiplex PCR. For sequencing, an Illumina HiSeq 2000 was employed. The TCR beta CDR3 regions were amplified from RNA transcripts. For the first round of RT-PCR on the TCR CDR3, the HTBI primer set was used together with the Qiagen OneStep RT-PCR kit. In TCRdb, the public reads were trimmed at Q25 with fastp and aligned with MiXCR, with productive beta chains retained. Every CDR3 protein is listed once, alongside the most common genes and DNA of its rows. The sample profile shows 450,000 to 600,000 distinct CDR3 sequences; roughly 15% of them were found once. Approximately 15% of the sample lies in the top ten. The sequencing sample was made of blood. Receptors were obtained from a woman between 35 and 50 years old with Graves' hyperthyroidism.

The chain carries TRBV7-8 and TRBJ1-3; 7 bases agree with TRBD1. V dropped 1 base and J dropped 4; count of bases not matched to a gene: 7. Per germline, CDR1 SGHVS and CDR2 FQNEAQ. CDR3 length equals 16 residues. CDR3 in amino acids: CASSLGGGPPGNTIYF. The DNA of the CDR3 is TGTGCCAGCAGCTTAGGAGGGGGCCCGCCAGGAAACACCATATATTTT.

The V gene is TRBV9, the J gene TRBJ2-5, with 8 bases matching TRBD1. The CDR3 has 15 residues. Germline V gene lookup returns CDR1 SGDLS and CDR2 YYNGEE. The V segment lost 3 bases and the J segment 2 bases; nucleotides outside the gene matches: 6. The CDR3 is CASSDRGAPQETQYF. Written as DNA, the CDR3 is TGTGCCAGCAGCGACAGGGGGGCCCCACAAGAGACCCAGTACTTC.

This clonotype was counted between two and nine times. This chain connects TRBV19 to TRBJ2-7; 7 bases align to TRBD1. Looked up from germline, CDR1 is LNHDA and CDR2 is SQIVND (reference sequence). J was trimmed by 1 base and V by 5 bases; bases with no gene match: 8. The CDR3 length is 15 residues. The CDR3 coding sequence is TGTGCCAGTAGTTTCGGGACAGACGGTTCCTACGAGCAGTACTTC. Amino acids: CASSFGTDGSYEQYF. The full variable domain, with the rest looked up from reference TRBV19 and TRBJ2-7, is DGGITQSPKYLFRKEGQNVTLSCEQNLNHDAMYWYRQDPGQGLRLIYYSQIVNDFQKGDIAEGYSVSREKKESFPLTVTSAQKNPTAFYLCASSFGTDGSYEQYFGPGTRLTVT.

This clonotype showed up many times. The gene calls are TRBV5-1 and TRBJ2-3; D may be TRBD1 (6 bases). The V and J ends lost 0 bases and 4 bases respectively, with 12 bases between them. This CDR3 comprises 15 residues. The germline CDR1 and CDR2 sequences are SGHRS and YFSETQ. The DNA of the CDR3 is TGCGCCAGCAGCTTGGCAGCACAGGGTCCAGATACGCAGTATTTT. Residues: CASSLAAQGPDTQYF. Variable domain in full (rest from reference TRBV5-1 and TRBJ2-3): KAGVTQTPRYLIKTRGQQVTLSCSPISGHRSVSWYQQTPGQGLQFLFEYFSETQRNKGNFPGRFSGRQFSNSRSEMNVSTLELGDSALYLCASSLAAQGPDTQYFGPGTRLTVL.

This clonotype was found many times. The V and J genes are TRBV2 and TRBJ2-5; the match to TRBD2 covers 10 bases. CDR3 length: 13 amino acids. V was clipped by 7 bases and J by 7 bases; unmatched bases: 6. Germline assignment: CDR1 SNHLY and CDR2 FYNNEI. CDR3 nucleotides: TGTGCCAGCAACCTAGCGGGAGCAGGGACCCAGTACTTC. Translated, it gives CASNLAGAGTQYF.

The count of this clonotype is one. The V gene is TRBV2, the J gene TRBJ2-5, with 8 positions matching TRBD2. This CDR3 is built from 16 residues. Germline assignment: CDR1 SNHLY and CDR2 FYNNEI. J was trimmed by 2 bases and V by 1 base; bases with no gene match: 6. CDR3 nucleotides: TGTGCCAGCAGTGAAGGAAGCGGGAGCGCTCAAGAGACCCAGTACTTC. Protein product: CASSEGSGSAQETQYF.

Comments on this clonotype: An end of the junction differs from the germline gene, which may be a read error. V and J are TRBV28 and TRBJ2-2, with TRBD1 as a possible D gene (5 bases). The CDR3 consists of 14 residues. Germline CDR1 is MDHEN and CDR2 is SYDVKM. The CDR3 reads CTSSGHEAAGELFF. As DNA, the CDR3 is TGTACCAGCAGTGGACACGAGGCCGCCGGGGAGCTGTTTTTT.

The rearrangement links TRBV20-1 to TRBJ2-1; 14 positions agree with TRBD2. Germline trimming cut 4 bases from V and 4 bases from J; bases unmatched to any gene: 6. Germline-derived CDR1 and CDR2 are DFQATT and SNEGSKA (reference sequence). This CDR3 is 16 amino acids long. CDR3 nucleotide sequence: TGCAGTGCTAAAGGGACTAGCGGGAGAGATTACAATGAGCAGTTCTTC. Translated: CSAKGTSGRDYNEQFF.

This clonotype was counted ten times or more. The chain couples TRBV19 to TRBJ1-1; D is unclear. Per germline, CDR1 LNHDA and CDR2 SQIVND (reference sequence). V was shortened by 7 bases and J by 2 bases, with 11 bases between the two germline ends. The CDR3 has 13 amino acids. This CDR3 is CASTESVNTEAFF. CDR3 DNA sequence: TGTGCCAGTACCGAAAGTGTAAACACTGAAGCTTTCTTT. The variable domain in full, completed from reference TRBV19 and TRBJ1-1, reads DGGITQSPKYLFRKEGQNVTLSCEQNLNHDAMYWYRQDPGQGLRLIYYSQIVNDFQKGDIAEGYSVSREKKESFPLTVTSAQKNPTAFYLCASTESVNTEAFFGQGTRLTVV.

The genes are TRBV28 and TRBJ2-2; D ambiguous. The V and J ends lost 4 bases and 10 bases respectively, with 7 bases between them. The germline gives CDR1 MDHEN, CDR2 SYDVKM. This CDR3 comprises 11 residues. CDR3 bases: TGTGCCAGCAGTTCAGGATCGGAGCTGTTTTTT. Translation gives CASSSGSELFF. Looking up the rest from reference TRBV28 and TRBJ2-2 gives the full variable domain: DVKVTQSSRYLVKRTGEKVFLECVQDMDHENMFWYRQDPGLGLRLIYFSYDVKMKEKGDIPEGYSVSREKKERFSLILESASTNQTSMYLCASSSGSELFFGEGSRLTVL.

This clonotype was seen repeatedly, ten times or more. This chain links TRBV3-1 with TRBJ2-1; 13 nucleotides agree with TRBD2. V gave up 4 bases and J gave up 7 bases; unmatched junction bases: 4. The CDR3 consists of 15 residues. Germline V lookup: CDR1 LGHDT, CDR2 YNNKEL (reference sequence). The DNA for the CDR3 is TGTGCCAGCAGCCGAGGACTAGCGGGAGTAAATGAGCAGTTCTTC. This encodes CASSRGLAGVNEQFF.

This clonotype has just a few counts. The chain joins TRBV29-1 to TRBJ2-1; D tentatively reads TRBD1 or TRBD2 (5 bases each). This CDR3 contains 13 residues. CDR1 is SQVTM, CDR2 ANQGSEA, per germline. Trimming pared 3 bases from V and 3 bases from J, leaving 9 bases between. Here the CDR3 reads CSVDGTVYNEQFF. CDR3 sequence (DNA): TGCAGCGTTGACGGGACGGTCTACAATGAGCAGTTCTTC.

The chain links TRBV2 to TRBJ2-2, with 11 nucleotides matching TRBD2. This CDR3 spans 15 amino acids. CDR1 is SNHLY, CDR2 FYNNEI, per germline. Losses at the gene ends were 5 bases for V and 6 bases for J; bases not matched to a gene: 5. CDR3: CASSPRTSGSGELFF. The CDR3 nucleotides are TGTGCCAGCAGTCCCAGGACTAGCGGGTCCGGGGAGCTGTTTTTT.

There are many counts of this clonotype. The chain employs TRBV12-3 or TRBV12-4 and TRBJ1-2, with a possible D match to TRBD1 (6 bases). The CDR3 contains 13 residues. V was shortened by 5 bases and J by 6 bases, with 13 bases between the two germline ends. The CDR3: CASSATGSDGYTF. The CDR3 DNA reads TGTGCCAGCAGTGCGACAGGTTCCGATGGCTACACCTTC.

This clonotype has a count of ten or more. The chain carries TRBV5-1 and TRBJ2-1, with TRBD2 identical over 8 bases. The germline V gene has CDR1 SGHRS and CDR2 YFSETQ. This CDR3 comprises 16 residues. The trim removed 1 base at V and 7 bases at J, leaving 10 bases unmatched. Here the CDR3 DNA reads TGCGCCAGCAGCTTGTCGTCCGGGACTAGTAGGAATGAGCAGTTCTTC. Its protein product is CASSLSSGTSRNEQFF.

This clonotype was recorded many times. The chain employs TRBV28 and TRBJ2-1; TRBD2 agrees at 11 bases. The germline gives CDR1 MDHEN, CDR2 SYDVKM. With V trimmed by 4 bases and J by 9 bases, 8 bases remained unmatched. CDR3 length: 15 residues. Written as DNA, the CDR3 is TGTGCCAGCAGTTCCCCTCTAGCGGGAGGAATTGAGCAGTTCTTC. It specifies CASSSPLAGGIEQFF.

This clonotype was detected ten times or more. The chain recombines TRBV19 with TRBJ2-1; the match to TRBD2 covers 14 bases. Germline V gene data show CDR1 as LNHDA and CDR2 as SQIVND (reference sequence). Unmatched junction bases numbered 7, after V lost 5 bases and J lost 7 bases. The CDR3 is made up of 16 amino acids. CDR3 in amino acids: CASSLLGTSGRNEQFF. The CDR3 DNA is TGTGCCAGTAGTTTACTAGGGACTAGCGGGAGAAATGAGCAGTTCTTC.

This clonotype was counted a few times. This chain connects TRBV6-6 to TRBJ1-5; TRBD1 might be the D (6 bases). Germline values: CDR1 MNHNY, CDR2 SVGAGI (reference sequence). V lost 2 bases and J 7 bases, leaving 12 bases between the germline ends. The CDR3 extends over 14 amino acids. CDR3 sequence: CASSYRQVQQPQHF. The CDR3 nucleotides are TGTGCCAGCAGTTACCGACAGGTCCAACAGCCCCAGCATTTT.

The gene calls are TRBV20-1 and TRBJ2-5; D is unclear. The CDR3 sequence is 12 residues long. In germline, CDR1 is DFQATT, CDR2 SNEGSKA (reference sequence). V was cut by 0 bases and J by 7 bases, with 9 bases left in between. CDR3 protein: CSARDPRSTQYF. CDR3 nucleotide sequence: TGCAGTGCTAGAGATCCCCGTTCGACCCAGTACTTC.

The chain recombines TRBV20-1 with TRBJ1-2; D not resolved. CDR1 and CDR2 (germline): DFQATT, SNEGSKA (reference sequence). Trimming took 3 bases from V and 8 from J, leaving 13 bases between them. The CDR3 has 12 amino acids. The CDR3 nucleotides read TGCAGTGCTAGGGGCAGGATAGACGGCTACACCTTC. This gives the protein CSARGRIDGYTF.